The text below deals with one T cell receptor (beta chain). The target antigen is unknown. Germline CDR1 and CDR2: LGHDT and YNNKEL (reference sequence). The V and J ends lost 0 bases and 9 bases respectively, with 12 bases between them. This CDR3 spans 14 amino acids. The data belong to a study of identical twins. Findings and limits, study-wide: Insertions ran lower in abundant cord blood beta clonotypes, though not in memory repertoires. Excess low generation probability was seen in twin-shared out-of-frame alpha sequences.

TCRdb used MiXCR to reprocess the 5' RACE reads, holding one entry per CDR3 protein. The sample contains some 1,600,000 distinct CDR3 sequences, about 32% of which appear only once. This TCR came from a newborn girl in good health. The chain is built from TRBV3-1 and TRBJ2-1; possibly TRBD2 for D (6 bases). Sequencing used cord blood. CDR3 in amino acids: CASSQDLRGSEQFF. CDR3 DNA: TGTGCCAGCAGCCAAGATTTGCGGGGCAGTGAGCAGTTCTTC.